This T cell receptor beta chain derives from a study of T-cell memory formation after mild COVID-19. cDNA libraries for TCR alpha and TCR beta, carrying sample barcodes and UMIs, came from 5'RACE with constant-segment primers. One entry per CDR3 protein, called by TCRdb with MiXCR from the 5' RACE reads. The repertoire holds 300,000 to 350,000 distinct CDR3 sequences, with approximately 20% as singletons. This clonotype was counted a few times. What it binds is unknown. The CDR3 covers 13 residues. CDR1 is SGHRS, CDR2 YFSETQ, per germline. With 4 bases removed from V and 1 base from J, the gap between germline ends came to 8 bases. Whole-study results and caveats: Later expanders leaned CD4+, whereas day 15 to 85 contracting clones were balanced CD4/CD8.

This receptor was identified in a man aged 18-30 years who had mild COVID-19 (a few samples of this study predate the infection). Cell type and time point are not known. The sequenced material came from PBMCs or a T cell subset sorted from them (not recorded which). The genes are TRBV5-1 and TRBJ1-1; D call uncertain. The CDR3 region is CASSPTANTEAFF. The CDR3 bases are TGCGCCAGCAGCCCTACGGCGAACACTGAAGCTTTCTTT.